This paragraph covers one T cell receptor beta chain sequence. CDR3 length: 15 amino acids. V was cut by 11 bases and J by 4 bases, with 23 bases left in between. Germline V gene lookup returns CDR1 MDHEN and CDR2 SYDVKM. The source of the sample is a study of blood T cell repertoires in COVID-19. Method: immunoSEQ multiplex PCR; TCRdb's copy keeps in-frame clones and lacks some. This sample has just over 300,000 clones, with 87% found just once. The receptor's source is a woman between 18 and 30 years old who had recovered from COVID-19. Sequenced material: PBMCs or T cells enriched from blood (not recorded which). The chain joins TRBV28 to TRBJ1-2; D ambiguous. The CDR3 bases are TGTGCCTCTCATTCTATACCCTCGGGGTTCTATGGCTACACCTTC. Protein product: CASHSIPSGFYGYTF.